The 10 T cell receptor beta chains in this list originate from one sample, sequenced in a study of cytomegalovirus exposure and HLA in healthy donors. The PCR employed 60 Vbeta primers together with 13 Jbeta primers. The table came from immunoSEQ multiplex PCR; TCRdb's copy has only in-frame clones and leaves some out. The sample includes more than 90,000 clones, around 75% of them seen just once. Sequencing input: PBMCs. The receptors originated from a woman under 40 in good health and CMV-seronegative.

This clone was recorded only once. The chain combines TRBV21-1 with TRBJ2-7; the table calls TRBD1, which could not be checked here. TRBV21-1 is termed a pseudogene. The CDR3 contains 17 residues. Here the CDR3 reads CASSKGALGHPTYEQYF. The CDR3 DNA is TGTGCCAGCAGCAAAGGAGCCCTGGGACACCCCACCTACGAGCAGTACTTC.

The chain uses TRBV25-1 and TRBJ2-5; 7 nucleotides align to TRBD2. The end of the DNA is better explained by TRBJ2-7, so the J call may be wrong. The CDR3 loop spans 11 amino acids. The germline CDR1 and CDR2 sequences are MGHDK and SYGVNS. The CDR3 loop reads CASWGGGEQYF. For the CDR3, the DNA is TGTGCCAGTTGGGGCGGGGGCGAGCAGTACTTC.

This clone was detected once. This chain uses TRBV2 with TRBJ1-1; D might be TRBD1 (6 bases). The CDR3 contains 14 residues. V was pared by 6 bases and J by 5 bases, with 16 bases between. Germline CDR1 reads SNHLY; CDR2 reads FYNNEI. CDR3 region: CASRGRGRETEAFF. The CDR3 DNA follows: TGTGCCAGCAGAGGAAGGGGGAGGGAGACTGAAGCTTTCTTT.

V usage is TRBV12-5 and J usage is TRBJ2-3, with 13 bases fitting TRBD2. The CDR3 is made up of 15 amino acids. Trimming removed 6 bases from V and 3 bases from J; junction bases left unmatched: 3. Germline V gene data show CDR1 as LGHNT and CDR2 as FRNRAP. This CDR3 is CASGPGLAGTDTQYF. CDR3 DNA: TGTGCTAGTGGCCCGGGACTAGCGGGAACAGATACGCAGTATTTT.

The genes are TRBV9 and TRBJ1-1; TRBD1 matches at 9 bases. Germline values: CDR1 SGDLS, CDR2 YYNGEE. This CDR3 is 18 amino acids long. Trimming cost V 4 bases and J 1 base; bases outside gene matches: 14. The chain's CDR3 is CASSPHPGQGVGNTEAFF. In DNA, the CDR3 is TGTGCCAGCAGCCCTCATCCGGGACAGGGAGTGGGGAACACTGAAGCTTTCTTT.

Note on this clone: Other DNA variants within this sample encode the same CDR3. J is TRBJ1-5 and V is TRBV5-6; 9 positions match TRBD1. V was clipped by 0 bases and J by 4 bases; unmatched bases: 2. CDR3 length: 15 residues. Per the germline V gene, CDR1 is SGHDT and CDR2 is YYEEEE. CDR3 in DNA: TGTGCCAGCAGCTTGGCCGGGACAGGGAATCAGCCCCAGCATTTT. This encodes CASSLAGTGNQPQHF. Full variable domain (remainder filled in from reference TRBV5-6 and TRBJ1-5): DAGVTQSPTHLIKTRGQQVTLRCSPKSGHDTVSWYQQALGQGPQFIFQYYEEEERQRGNFPDRFSGHQFPNYSSELNVNALLLGDSALYLCASSLAGTGNQPQHFGDGTRLSIL.

This rearrangement joins TRBV25-1 to TRBJ2-3, with TRBD1 matching 7 bases. Germline CDR1 and CDR2: MGHDK and SYGVNS. J was trimmed by 2 bases and V by 6 bases; bases with no gene match: 5. The CDR3 runs to 14 residues. For the CDR3, the DNA is TGTGCCAGCAGCCGACAGGGCGTCACAGATACGCAGTATTTT. This codes for CASSRQGVTDTQYF.

CDR3 sequence reads: CASSDVGGTYEQYF. DNA of the CDR3: TGTGCCAGCAGTGATGTAGGCGGAACCTACGAGCAGTACTTC. V usage is TRBV6-1 and J usage is TRBJ2-7; D not certain. The CDR3 is 14 residues long. Germline CDR1 and CDR2: MNHNS and SASEGT. Trimming left V 3 bases short and J 2 bases short, with 11 bases between.

This rearrangement joins TRBV9 to TRBJ2-3; 9 bases map to TRBD2. V lost 4 bases, J lost 3 bases, and 9 bases stayed unmatched. This CDR3 comprises 16 residues. CDR1 is SGDLS and CDR2 is YYNGEE in the germline V gene. CDR3: CASSPPRLADTDTQYF. As DNA, the CDR3 is TGTGCCAGCAGCCCACCTCGACTAGCGGATACAGATACGCAGTATTTT.

The DNA for the CDR3 is TGTGCCAGCAGCGTAGCTCCCCTTCCGGTCAATTCACCCCTCCACTTT. The encoded protein is CASSVAPLPVNSPLHF. The chain joins TRBV9 to TRBJ1-6; D gene unclear. The CDR3 is made up of 16 amino acids. Per germline, CDR1 SGDLS and CDR2 YYNGEE. Trimming removed 0 bases at V and 7 bases at J, with 14 bases between.